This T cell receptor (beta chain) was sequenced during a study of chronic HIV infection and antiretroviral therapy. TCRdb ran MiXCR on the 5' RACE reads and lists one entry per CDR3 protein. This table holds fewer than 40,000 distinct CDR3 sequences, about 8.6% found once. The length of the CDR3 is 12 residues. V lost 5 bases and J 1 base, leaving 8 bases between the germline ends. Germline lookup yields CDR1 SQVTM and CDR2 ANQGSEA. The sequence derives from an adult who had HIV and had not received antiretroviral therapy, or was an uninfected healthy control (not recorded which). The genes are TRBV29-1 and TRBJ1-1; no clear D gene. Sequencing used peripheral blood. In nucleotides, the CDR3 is TGCAGCGTTCGGCTGGGGAACACTGAAGCTTTCTTT. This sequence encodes CSVRLGNTEAFF.